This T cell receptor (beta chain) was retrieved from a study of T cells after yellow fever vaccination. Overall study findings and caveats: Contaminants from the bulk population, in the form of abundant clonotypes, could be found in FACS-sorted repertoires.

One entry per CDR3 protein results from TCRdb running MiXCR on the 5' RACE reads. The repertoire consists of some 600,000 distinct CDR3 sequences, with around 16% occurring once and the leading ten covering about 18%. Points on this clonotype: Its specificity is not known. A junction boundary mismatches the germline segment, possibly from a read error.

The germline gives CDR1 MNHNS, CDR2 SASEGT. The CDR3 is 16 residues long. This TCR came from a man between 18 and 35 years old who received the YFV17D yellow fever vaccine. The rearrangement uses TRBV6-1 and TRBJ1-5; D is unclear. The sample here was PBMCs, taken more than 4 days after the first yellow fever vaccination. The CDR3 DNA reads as TGTGCCAGCAGTGGAGTTATGGCAGGCCGCAATCAGCTCCAGCATTTT. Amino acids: CASSGVMAGRNQLQHF.